These 28 T cell receptor beta chains were all obtained from the same sample, sequenced in a study of blood T cell repertoires in COVID-19 (dated by TCRdb to 2019 to 2021). Libraries were built with the immunoSEQ multiplex PCR assay. TCRdb re-hosts the immuneACCESS table, in-frame sequences only. Its copies lack some clones; in the studies checked, an unresolved V gene accounts for under half of them, and the cause for the rest is not known. The sample has roughly 200,000 clones on record, about 90% of them singletons. The top ten hold around 1.5% of the sample. Source material: peripheral blood. The receptors here all came from a young man with active or convalescent COVID-19.

This clone has just a few counts. The V gene is TRBV30, the J gene TRBJ1-5; a weak D match, TRBD1 (6 bases). Germline CDR1 and CDR2: GTSNPN and SVGIG (reference sequence). This CDR3 spans 13 amino acids. Between the trimmed V and J ends, which lost 1 base and 10 bases, there was a span of 14 bases. The CDR3 nucleotides are TGTGCCTGGAGTGCAGGGGCCCAATCTCCCCAGCATTTT. Encoded protein: CAWSAGAQSPQHF.

The chain joins TRBV5-1 to TRBJ1-2; weak D call: TRBD1 (5 bases). Germline V gene data show CDR1 as SGHRS and CDR2 as YFSETQ. This CDR3 contains 14 residues. V was cut by 1 base and J by 4 bases, with 11 bases left in between. CDR3 protein: CASSLIQGSYGYTF. DNA for the CDR3: TGCGCCAGCAGCTTGATCCAGGGTAGCTATGGCTACACCTTC.

The chain uses TRBV13 and TRBJ1-4; unclear D gene. V gave up 6 bases and J gave up 4 bases, with 18 bases separating them. This CDR3 contains 16 residues. Germline V gene data show CDR1 as PRHDT and CDR2 as FYEKMQ (reference sequence). The CDR3 is CASRYREEANNEKLFF. CDR3 bases: TGTGCCAGCAGATACCGCGAGGAAGCTAATAATGAAAAACTGTTTTTT.

The CDR3 DNA follows: TGTGCCAGCAGTCTGAACGGGAGGGCGAACACCGGGGAGCTGTTTTTT. This sequence encodes CASSLNGRANTGELFF. The rearrangement uses TRBV7-3 and TRBJ2-2; 8 bases are a match to TRBD2. Germline CDR1 reads SGHTA; CDR2 reads FQGTGA. This CDR3 is built from 16 residues. Trimming at V came to 6 bases and at J to 0 bases, leaving 6 bases not matched to a gene.

This rearrangement joins TRBV19 to TRBJ1-2; D is possibly TRBD1 (6 bases). V was pared by 3 bases and J by 3 bases, with 14 bases between. Germline values: CDR1 LNHDA, CDR2 SQIVND (reference sequence). The CDR3 loop spans 15 amino acids. The CDR3 spells CASSIPGRTDYGYTF. The CDR3 DNA reads TGTGCCAGTAGTATCCCGGGACGGACAGACTATGGCTACACCTTC.

The chain links TRBV7-9 to TRBJ2-3, with 7 bases matching TRBD2. The CDR3 is made up of 14 amino acids. J gave up 4 bases and V 1 base, and 2 bases lay outside the gene matches. Per the germline V gene, CDR1 is SEHNR and CDR2 is FQNEAQ (reference sequence). CDR3 sequence (DNA): TGTGCCAGCAGCTTAGTGGGAGGGCCAGATACGCAGTATTTT. Its translation: CASSLVGGPDTQYF.

A remark on this clone: The same CDR3 also results from other DNA sequences found in this sample. The V gene is TRBV6-1, the J gene TRBJ2-1; no reliable D call. Germline V gives CDR1 MNHNS, CDR2 SASEGT. Trimming stripped 2 bases from V and 0 bases from J, with 5 bases between. The length of the CDR3 is 14 residues. This CDR3 is CASSESSSYNEQFF. CDR3 nucleotides: TGTGCCAGCAGTGAAAGTAGCTCCTACAATGAGCAGTTCTTC.

This clone has just a few counts. The sample carries other DNA sequences with the same CDR3. The V and J genes are TRBV5-1 and TRBJ1-4, with TRBD1 matching 10 bases. Germline CDR1 SGHRS, CDR2 YFSETQ. The CDR3 sequence is 15 residues long. V shed 0 bases, J shed 7 bases, and the junction held 3 bases outside the gene matches. CDR3 sequence: CASSLGDRGSEKLFF. The DNA of the CDR3 is TGCGCCAGCAGCTTGGGGGACAGGGGAAGTGAAAAACTGTTTTTT.

The V call is TRBV9, the J call TRBJ2-3; the match to TRBD1 covers 7 bases. The germline gives CDR1 SGDLS, CDR2 YYNGEE. V lost 5 bases and J lost 1; bases outside the gene matches: 10. This CDR3 spans 16 amino acids. The CDR3: CASRSSPGGCTDTQYF. CDR3 DNA sequence: TGTGCCAGCAGGAGCTCCCCAGGGGGTTGCACAGATACGCAGTATTTT.

J is TRBJ1-1 and V is TRBV6-5, with D tentatively TRBD1 (6 bases). This CDR3 spans 14 amino acids. Germline CDR1 MNHEY, CDR2 SVGAGI. Trimming took 2 bases from V and 8 from J, leaving 15 bases between them. The CDR3 is CASSYKADRTEAFF. DNA of the CDR3: TGTGCCAGCAGTTACAAGGCCGACAGGACAGAAGCTTTCTTT.

The chain combines TRBV2 with TRBJ1-1; D ambiguous. Germline V gene sequence: CDR1 SNHLY, CDR2 FYNNEI. V was shortened by 5 bases and J by 7 bases, with 14 bases between the two germline ends. This CDR3 has 13 amino acids. The CDR3 coding sequence is TGTGCCAGCAGTTCCGGCATCGGGAGTGAAGCTTTCTTT. Amino acids: CASSSGIGSEAFF. The full variable domain, its missing parts supplied by reference TRBV2 and TRBJ1-1, is EPEVTQTPSHQVTQMGQEVILRCVPISNHLYFYWYRQILGQKVEFLVSFYNNEISEKSEIFDDQFSVERPDGSNFTLKIRSTKLEDSAMYFCASSSGIGSEAFFGQGTRLTVV.

In this sample, this clone turned up once. The gene calls are TRBV4-1 and TRBJ2-7; 11 positions match TRBD1. CDR1 and CDR2 (germline): MGHRA, YSYEKL. V shed 3 bases, J shed 3 bases, and the junction held 7 bases outside the gene matches. The CDR3 contains 16 residues. The CDR3 DNA follows: TGCGCCAGCAGCCATGCCGGACAGGGGGCTAGCTACGAGCAGTACTTC. Translated, it gives CASSHAGQGASYEQYF.

The chain joins TRBV9 to TRBJ2-3; 9 nucleotides agree with TRBD2. CDR3 length equals 16 residues. The V segment lost 0 bases and the J segment 6 bases; nucleotides outside the gene matches: 8. CDR1 and CDR2 (germline): SGDLS, YYNGEE. The DNA of the CDR3 is TGTGCCAGCAGCGTAGGACTCAGCGGGGGGAAGGATACGCAGTATTTT. Translation gives CASSVGLSGGKDTQYF.

The chain combines TRBV5-1 with TRBJ2-5, with D possibly TRBD2 on 5 matching bases. Germline values: CDR1 SGHRS, CDR2 YFSETQ. Trimming stripped 2 bases from V and 0 bases from J, with 11 bases between. The CDR3 covers 15 residues. The CDR3 DNA is TGCGCCAGCAGCTTCGGAACGGGGTACCAAGAGACCCAGTACTTC. This sequence encodes CASSFGTGYQETQYF.

This chain links TRBV10-3 with TRBJ2-3, with 8 positions matching TRBD1. From germline, CDR1 is ENHRY and CDR2 SYGVKD. V was clipped by 8 bases and J by 4 bases; unmatched bases: 5. This CDR3 contains 13 residues. DNA for the CDR3: TGTGCCATCGGACAGGGCGGATCAGATACGCAGTATTTT. Amino acid sequence: CAIGQGGSDTQYF.

The chain has TRBV10-3 and TRBJ2-3; 8 bases agree with TRBD2. V shed 7 bases and J 8 bases; nucleotides not matched to a gene: 8. CDR3 length equals 13 residues. Per the germline V gene, CDR1 is ENHRY and CDR2 is SYGVKD. The CDR3 protein is CAINSAGVATQYF. For the CDR3, the DNA is TGTGCCATCAACTCAGCGGGAGTGGCTACGCAGTATTTT.

This rearrangement joins TRBV7-9 to TRBJ1-4; D possibly corresponds to TRBD1 (5 bases). Germline V gene data show CDR1 as SEHNR and CDR2 as FQNEAQ (reference sequence). The CDR3 has 17 residues. Between the trimmed V and J ends, which lost 2 bases and 6 bases, there was a span of 19 bases. CDR3 sequence reads: CASSLSPRRGLDEKLFF. CDR3 nucleotides: TGTGCCAGCAGCTTATCCCCCCGACGGGGACTGGATGAAAAACTGTTTTTT.

This sequence joins TRBV7-8 and TRBJ2-7, with 11 bases that match TRBD2. J lost 5 bases, V lost 0 bases, and 18 bases had no gene match. This CDR3 has 20 residues. Germline CDR1 SGHVS, CDR2 FQNEAQ. The CDR3 DNA is TGTGCCAGCAGCTTAGCGGCGCTACCGGGACTAGCGGTCCAGGCGGACGAGCAGTACTTC. Protein: CASSLAALPGLAVQADEQYF.

The rearrangement joins TRBV6-5 to TRBJ2-5; no firm D call. The CDR3 is 13 residues long. CDR1 and CDR2 from the germline V gene are MNHEY and SVGAGI. The germline V and J ends were trimmed by 0 bases and 3 bases, with 5 bases remaining between them. The CDR3 spells CASSYSRKETQYF. For the CDR3, the DNA is TGTGCCAGCAGTTACTCGCGAAAAGAGACCCAGTACTTC.

The rearrangement uses TRBV6-2 or TRBV6-3 and TRBJ1-5; 11 bases are shared with TRBD1. Germline-derived CDR1 and CDR2 are MNHEY and SVGEGT. CDR3 size: 14 residues. Trimming at V came to 5 bases and at J to 9 bases, leaving 6 bases not matched to a gene. The CDR3 sequence: CASSNGQGARPQHF. The CDR3 DNA follows: TGTGCCAGCAGTAACGGACAGGGGGCGCGGCCCCAGCATTTT.

About this clone: A much bigger clone sits one base away, suggesting this may be a read error. This chain joins TRBV11-2 and TRBJ1-1; the D is unclear. V gave up 2 bases and J gave up 3 bases, with 7 bases separating them. CDR3 size: 13 residues. Germline V gene sequence: CDR1 SGHAT, CDR2 FQNNGV. In nucleotides, the CDR3 is TGTGCCAGCAGCTTATCAGAGGACACTGAAGCTTTCTTT. This gives the protein CASSLSEDTEAFF.

The chain employs TRBV29-1 and TRBJ2-5; D is possibly TRBD2 (6 bases). Germline CDR1 SQVTM, CDR2 ANQGSEA. CDR3 size: 13 residues. V was cut by 4 bases and J by 4 bases, with 13 bases left in between. In nucleotides, the CDR3 is TGCAGCGTTGTTCGCTTGGGAGGAGAGACCCAGTACTTC. Translated, it gives CSVVRLGGETQYF. The whole variable domain, remainder taken from reference TRBV29-1 and TRBJ2-5, is SAVISQKPSRDICQRGTSLTIQCQVDSQVTMMFWYRQQPGQSLTLIATANQGSEATYESGFVIDKFPISRPNLTFSTLTVSNMSPEDSSIYLCSVVRLGGETQYFGPGTRLLVL.

This clone has only a few counts. The V call is TRBV10-3, the J call TRBJ1-2, with 12 bases lining up with TRBD1. The CDR3 consists of 13 residues. Germline loops: CDR1 ENHRY, CDR2 SYGVKD. V dropped 11 bases and J dropped 7; count of bases not matched to a gene: 8. CDR3 loop: CAAGQGATGGYTF. The CDR3 DNA sequence: TGTGCCGCGGGACAGGGGGCTACTGGTGGCTACACCTTC.

This chain uses TRBV11-2 with TRBJ1-1, with 7 bases lining up with TRBD1. CDR1 is SGHAT and CDR2 is FQNNGV in the germline V gene. The CDR3 totals 13 residues. V shed 1 base and J 7 bases; nucleotides not matched to a gene: 3. CDR3 amino acids: CASSLGWDSEAFF. DNA for the CDR3: TGTGCCAGCAGCTTAGGGTGGGACAGTGAAGCTTTCTTT.

Note on this clone: Mismatch with germline at one junction end may stem from a read error. The CDR3 DNA reads TGTGCCACCAGTGACCCGGTGGGAGCCAGCCCTGGGAACTTC. Translation gives CATSDPVGASPGNF. The gene calls are TRBV24-1 and TRBJ2-7; TRBD2 might be the D (5 bases). There are 14 residues in the CDR3. Per germline, CDR1 KGHDR and CDR2 SFDVKD.

The chain uses TRBV4-3 and TRBJ2-5; TRBD2 matches 15 bases. This CDR3 has 16 residues. Germline assignment: CDR1 LGHNA and CDR2 YSLEER. The trim removed 4 bases at V and 4 bases at J, leaving 4 bases unmatched. CDR3 nucleotide sequence: TGCGCCAGCAGCCCTGGACTAGCGGGAGGGTTAGAGACCCAGTACTTC. It yields the protein CASSPGLAGGLETQYF.

The rearrangement joins TRBV6-1 to TRBJ2-1; D may be TRBD1 (5 bases). CDR1 and CDR2 from the germline V gene are MNHNS and SASEGT. The CDR3 covers 20 residues. V lost 0 bases, J lost 0 bases, and 21 bases lay in between. The CDR3 spells CASSEALRAPSVSSYNEQFF. CDR3 nucleotides: TGTGCCAGCAGTGAAGCGCTCAGGGCCCCGTCAGTAAGCTCCTACAATGAGCAGTTCTTC.

The chain joins TRBV4-1 to TRBJ2-1; tentatively, D is TRBD2 (6 bases). Germline CDR1 reads MGHRA; CDR2 reads YSYEKL. The CDR3 is made up of 17 amino acids. V was clipped by 0 bases and J by 3 bases, with 15 bases between them. CDR3 bases: TGCGCCAGCAGCCAAGAATGGTCTAGCGCAATCTACAATGAGCAGTTCTTC. The encoded protein is CASSQEWSSAIYNEQFF.